One and the same sample provided the 9 T cell receptor beta chains below, sequenced in a study. MiXCR, run by TCRdb on the 5' RACE reads, gives a single entry per CDR3 protein. The sample holds tens of thousands of distinct CDR3 sequences, less than 35% seen once. The source material was memory CD4+ T cells sorted from a lymph node. Described subset: memory CD4+ T cells, CD4+CD45RO+CD25-. These TCRs come from a female donor with breast cancer.

This clonotype was seen a handful of times. The chain carries TRBV5-1 and TRBJ2-1; 12 nucleotides agree with TRBD2. Unmatched junction bases numbered 2, after V lost 4 bases and J lost 0 bases. CDR3 size: 16 residues. Germline V lookup: CDR1 SGHRS, CDR2 YFSETQ. This CDR3 is CASSLAGGSSYNEQFF. The CDR3 DNA is TGCGCCAGCAGCCTAGCGGGGGGGAGCTCCTACAATGAGCAGTTCTTC.

The table lists this clonotype with a few counts. This rearrangement joins TRBV14 to TRBJ1-2; 7 nucleotides match TRBD1. The germline gives CDR1 SGHDN, CDR2 FVKESK. CDR3 length: 13 residues. The J segment lost 8 bases and the V segment lost 1 base, leaving 4 bases of the junction unmatched. DNA for the CDR3: TGTGCCAGCAGCCAAGTGAGGGGGCAAGGCTACACCTTC. Protein sequence: CASSQVRGQGYTF. Complete variable domain (other parts from reference TRBV14 and TRBJ1-2): EAGVTQFPSHSVIEKGQTVTLRCDPISGHDNLYWYRRVMGKEIKFLLHFVKESKQDESGMPNNRFLAERTGGTYSTLKVQPAELEDSGVYFCASSQVRGQGYTFGSGTRLTVV.

As to this clonotype: One junction end disagrees with the germline gene, perhaps due to a read error. The rearrangement links TRBV5-1 to TRBJ2-1; 8 bases match TRBD2. There are 15 residues in the CDR3. Germline lookup yields CDR1 SGHRS and CDR2 YFSETQ. CDR3 region: CASSSRPGLDNERFF. CDR3 nucleotide sequence: TGCGCCAGCAGCTCAAGGCCGGGACTAGACAATGAGCGGTTCTTC.

The chain links TRBV15 to TRBJ2-5; D tentatively fits TRBD1 or TRBD2 (5 bases each). The CDR3 is 13 amino acids. V was shortened by 6 bases and J by 5 bases, with 13 bases between the two germline ends. CDR1 and CDR2 from the germline V gene are LNHNV and YYDKDF (reference sequence). CDR3 sequence: CATRVTEGETQYF. CDR3 nucleotides: TGTGCCACCAGGGTCACCGAGGGGGAGACCCAGTACTTC.

J is TRBJ2-1 and V is TRBV5-1; D unresolved. The CDR3 has 13 amino acids. CDR1 is SGHRS and CDR2 is YFSETQ in the germline V gene. Trimming removed 5 bases from V and 6 bases from J, with 12 bases in between. In DNA, the CDR3 is TGCGCCAGCAGTAGTTTAGCCCCCAATGAGCAGTTCTTC. It specifies CASSSLAPNEQFF. Together with reference TRBV5-1 and TRBJ2-1, the CDR3 gives the full variable domain: KAGVTQTPRYLIKTRGQQVTLSCSPISGHRSVSWYQQTPGQGLQFLFEYFSETQRNKGNFPGRFSGRQFSNSRSEMNVSTLELGDSALYLCASSSLAPNEQFFGPGTRLTVL.

The genes are TRBV7-2 and TRBJ1-2; no definite D call. The V and J ends lost 1 base and 0 bases respectively, with 9 bases between them. CDR1 and CDR2 (germline): SGHTA, FQGNSA. The CDR3 covers 15 residues. The CDR3 coding sequence is TGTGCCAGCAGCTTAGACACAGTAACTAACTATGGCTACACCTTC. This codes for CASSLDTVTNYGYTF.

V gene TRBV24-1 combines with J gene TRBJ1-4; D is possibly TRBD1 (5 bases). The CDR3 totals 15 residues. V was pared by 3 bases and J by 3 bases, with 10 bases between. The V gene's germline CDR1 is KGHDR and CDR2 SFDVKD. The CDR3 is CATSDPGSPNEKLFF. In DNA, the CDR3 is TGTGCCACCAGTGATCCAGGGAGTCCTAATGAAAAACTGTTTTTT.

DNA for the CDR3: TGCAGCGTTGGGGGTCAGGGGAACATTCAGTACTTC. Its protein product is CSVGGQGNIQYF. This chain joins TRBV29-1 and TRBJ2-4; D possibly corresponds to TRBD1 (6 bases). The CDR3 has 12 amino acids. Germline V gene sequence: CDR1 SQVTM, CDR2 ANQGSEA. V lost 4 bases and J 7 bases, leaving 11 bases between the germline ends.

This clonotype has more than one count but fewer than ten. This rearrangement joins TRBV19 to TRBJ2-7, with a weak D call TRBD2 (5 bases). The ends were cut back, 4 bases at V and 2 bases at J, with 12 bases in the middle. The CDR3 is 14 residues long. The V gene's germline CDR1 is LNHDA and CDR2 SQIVND (reference sequence). CDR3 coding DNA: TGTGCCAGTAGTAGTGGGAGAGGGCCCTACGAGCAGTACTTC. Translation gives CASSSGRGPYEQYF.